The T cell receptor (beta chain) described here comes from a study of CD8 T cells in Susac syndrome. The CDR3 is made up of 12 amino acids. Germline V gives CDR1 LGHDT, CDR2 YNNKEL (reference sequence). Trimming removed 2 bases at V and 0 bases at J, with 1 base between. RNA was extracted with the RNeasy kit, and a quantity of about 0.45 to 1 ug was reverse transcribed using random hexamers. One entry per CDR3 protein results from TCRdb running MiXCR on the immunoSEQ multiplex PCR reads. Among 170,000 or so distinct CDR3 sequences listed, roughly 92% were seen once. The specimen sequenced was CD4+ T cells from PBMCs. This TCR was recovered from a human donor with multiple sclerosis. The V and J genes are TRBV3-1 and TRBJ1-1; no firm D call. The CDR3 sequence: CASSQLNTEAFF. The CDR3 region has the DNA TGTGCCAGCAGCCAACTGAACACTGAAGCTTTCTTT.